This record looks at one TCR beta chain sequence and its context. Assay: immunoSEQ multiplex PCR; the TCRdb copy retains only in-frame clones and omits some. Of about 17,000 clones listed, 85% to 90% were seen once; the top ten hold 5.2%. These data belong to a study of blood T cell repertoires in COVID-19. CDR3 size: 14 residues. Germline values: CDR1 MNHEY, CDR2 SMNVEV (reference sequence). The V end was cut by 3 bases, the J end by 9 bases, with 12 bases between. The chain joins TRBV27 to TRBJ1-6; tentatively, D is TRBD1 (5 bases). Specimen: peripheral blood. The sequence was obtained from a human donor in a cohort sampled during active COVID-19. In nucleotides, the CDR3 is TGTGCCAGCAGTTTCGGAGGGGCGGGTTCACCCCTCCACTTT. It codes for CASSFGGAGSPLHF.